This TCR beta chain stems from a study of tumor-infiltrating lymphocytes in glioblastoma multiforme. TCRB libraries came from RNA via three nested multiplex PCR rounds. TCRdb used MiXCR to reprocess the multiplex PCR reads, holding one entry per CDR3 protein. The table has about 15,000 distinct CDR3 sequences, more than 65% seen once. Germline values: CDR1 SGHAT, CDR2 FQNNGV. The CDR3 has 17 residues. Unmatched junction bases numbered 3, after V lost 4 bases and J lost 0 bases. The sequence came from a male donor with glioblastoma. The V and J genes are TRBV11-2 and TRBJ2-1; 13 positions match TRBD2. Sequenced sample: brain tumor tissue. CDR3 loop: CASSSRTSGSSYNEQFF. CDR3 in DNA: TGTGCCAGCAGCTCTAGGACTAGCGGGAGCTCCTACAATGAGCAGTTCTTC. The entire variable domain, with the rest obtained from reference TRBV11-2 and TRBJ2-1, is as follows: EAGVAQSPRYKIIEKRQSVAFWCNPISGHATLYWYQQILGQGPKLLIQFQNNGVVDDSQLPKDRFSAERLKGVDSTLKIQPAKLEDSAVYLCASSSRTSGSSYNEQFFGPGTRLTVL.